Listed below are T cell receptor beta chains from one sample, sequenced in a study of shared clonotypes between healthy human individuals. Generated by immunoSEQ multiplex PCR, the TCRdb table keeps only in-frame clones and is missing some. Of 2 million to 2.5 million clones listed, just over 90% are singletons. The sample taken for sequencing was naive CD4+ T cells from PBMCs. The receptor source for this set is a man aged 18 to 30 in good health. Some clones in this sample may be carry-over from other donors' samples. The CDR3 runs from the conserved cysteine through the conserved F or W. A D gene is named only where the DNA matches it firmly. Clone size is shown for a subset of rows, as once, few, many or a class of expanded clone.

. | TRBJ1-2 | . | TRBV6-5 | TGTGCCAGCAGTAGCAGTGGAGGCTACACCTTC | CASSSSGGYTF
TRBD1 | TRBJ1-1 | . | TRBV5-1 | TGCGCCAGCAGCTTGGGGAGAGCAGGGGGCAGCACTGAAGCTTTCTTT | CASSLGRAGGSTEAFF
TRBD2 | TRBJ2-1 | . | TRBV19 | TGTGCCAGTAGTTCGCGGATTGGGACTAGCGGTACGTTCTTC | CASSSRIGTSGTFF
. | TRBJ2-3 | . | TRBV7-3 | TGTGCCAGCAGCACAGGGACAGATACGCAGTATTTT | CASSTGTDTQYF
TRBD2 | TRBJ2-7 | . | TRBV10-3 | TGTGCCATCAGTAGCGGGAGCTACGAGCAGTACTTC | CAISSGSYEQYF
TRBD2 | TRBJ2-1 | . | TRBV27 | TGTGCCAGCAGTGGGGCTAGCGGGAGGGCTGGGGCCAATGAGCAGTTCTTC | CASSGASGRAGANEQFF
. | TRBJ2-3 | few | TRBV11-3 | TGTGCCAGCAGCCGGAGCACAGATACGCAGTATTTT | CASSRSTDTQYF
. | TRBJ1-2 | . | TRBV20-1 | TGCAGTGCCCCGCACTATGGCTACACCTTC | CSAPHYGYTF
TRBD1 | TRBJ1-2 | . | TRBV30 | TGTGCCTGGAGTGTTATAGGGGGCGGTGGCTACACCTTC | CAWSVIGGGGYTF
. | TRBJ2-7 | . | TRBV28 | TGTGCCAGCAGTTTGGAAGGGGAGCAGTACTTC | CASSLEGEQYF
. | TRBJ1-4 | . | TRBV2 | TGTGCCAGCAGCGCTAACAGTAATGAAAAACTGTTTTTT | CASSANSNEKLFF